These 27 T cell receptor beta chains were all obtained from the same sample, sequenced in a study of T cells in Graves' hyperthyroidism and ophthalmopathy. Amplification targeted TCR beta CDR3 regions from RNA transcripts. First-round RT-PCR targeting the TCR CDR3 was performed with the HTBI primer set. TCRdb reprocessed the multiplex PCR reads via MiXCR and lists one record per CDR3 protein. This sample has about 610,000 distinct CDR3 sequences, with under 15% found just once. The material sequenced was blood. These receptor sequences come from a woman aged 40 to 49 with Graves' ophthalmopathy.

This clonotype was counted ten times or more. This chain joins TRBV15 and TRBJ2-7; D might be TRBD2 (6 bases). V gave up 0 bases and J gave up 1 base, with 7 bases separating them. CDR1 LNHNV and CDR2 YYDKDF come from the germline V gene (reference sequence). This CDR3 is 14 amino acids long. The chain's CDR3 is CATSREAGSYEQYF. In DNA form, the CDR3 reads TGTGCCACCAGCAGAGAGGCGGGATCCTACGAGCAGTACTTC.

This clonotype was seen many times. The chain combines TRBV29-1 with TRBJ2-4; 7 bases agree with TRBD2. This CDR3 spans 13 amino acids. The germline CDR1 and CDR2 sequences are SQVTM and ANQGSEA. Trimming cost V 4 bases and J 5 bases; bases outside gene matches: 5. The CDR3 DNA reads as TGCAGCGTTGTTTGGGGGGGACAAAACATTCAGTACTTC. Its protein product is CSVVWGGQNIQYF.

This clonotype was observed many times. The chain joins TRBV11-2 to TRBJ2-5; D possibly corresponds to TRBD1 (5 bases). Germline V gene data show CDR1 as SGHAT and CDR2 as FQNNGV. CDR3 length: 12 amino acids. V lost 5 bases and J lost 7, with 11 bases in between. The CDR3 here is CASSTQAGTQYF. In DNA form, the CDR3 reads TGTGCCAGCAGCACACAGGCCGGGACCCAGTACTTC. The complete variable domain, with remaining parts taken from reference TRBV11-2 and TRBJ2-5, reads EAGVAQSPRYKIIEKRQSVAFWCNPISGHATLYWYQQILGQGPKLLIQFQNNGVVDDSQLPKDRFSAERLKGVDSTLKIQPAKLEDSAVYLCASSTQAGTQYFGPGTRLLVL.

This clonotype was found many times. The V gene is TRBV6-5, the J gene TRBJ2-7, with D perhaps TRBD1 (6 bases). Germline CDR1 reads MNHEY; CDR2 reads SVGAGI. Trimming removed 1 base at V and 4 bases at J, with 11 bases between. This CDR3 is 14 amino acids long. The CDR3 is CASSYLDRIYEQYF. In DNA form, the CDR3 reads TGTGCCAGCAGTTACTTGGACAGAATATACGAGCAGTACTTC.

The chain uses TRBV30 and TRBJ2-5; 12 nucleotides align to TRBD2. The CDR3 is 14 amino acids. Losses at the gene ends were 0 bases for V and 4 bases for J; bases not matched to a gene: 0. Germline V CDR1 and CDR2: GTSNPN, SVGIG (reference sequence). The CDR3 loop is CAWSVLAGGETQYF. CDR3 bases: TGTGCCTGGAGTGTACTAGCGGGAGGAGAGACCCAGTACTTC.

This clonotype was seen at least ten times. The CDR3 bases are TGTGCCAGCAGCCCCACCCTTATGGGGACCCAGTACTTC. Its protein is CASSPTLMGTQYF. J is TRBJ2-5 and V is TRBV11-3, with unresolved D. The CDR3 contains 13 residues. CDR1 is SGHNT and CDR2 is YENEEA in the germline V gene. V was clipped by 5 bases and J by 7 bases, with 14 bases between them.

There are many counts of this clonotype. V and J are TRBV24-1 and TRBJ2-2; D is ambiguous. From germline, CDR1 is KGHDR and CDR2 SFDVKD. The CDR3 is 16 residues long. Trimming shortened V by 2 bases and J by 4 bases, and 13 bases separated the two germline ends. The CDR3 loop is CATSDSRAWGTGELFF. Written as DNA, the CDR3 is TGTGCCACCAGTGATTCCCGTGCTTGGGGCACCGGGGAGCTGTTTTTT.

The sample holds many counts of this clonotype. The chain combines TRBV28 with TRBJ1-5; 7 bases align to TRBD1. This CDR3 has 15 residues. V was pared by 7 bases and J by 7 bases, with 13 bases of the junction left unmatched. The V gene's germline CDR1 is MDHEN and CDR2 SYDVKM. The CDR3 coding sequence is TGTGCCAGCACCCATACACAGGGGTTGGAGCAGCCCCAGCATTTT. Its protein is CASTHTQGLEQPQHF.

This clonotype was seen ten or more times. The chain employs TRBV19 and TRBJ2-7, with 8 bases lining up with TRBD1. CDR3 length equals 15 residues. The germline CDR1 and CDR2 sequences are LNHDA and SQIVND (reference sequence). The junction had 8 bases not matched to a gene; V was cut back by 3 bases and J by 4 bases. CDR3 sequence (DNA): TGTGCCAGTAGTATGGCGCAGGGGGCCTCGTACGAGCAGTACTTC. It specifies CASSMAQGASYEQYF.

This clonotype was detected ten times or more. V is TRBV20-1 and J is TRBJ2-7, with D possibly TRBD2 on 6 matching bases. Germline-derived CDR1 and CDR2 are DFQATT and SNEGSKA (reference sequence). The CDR3 contains 16 residues. The V gene lost 0 bases and the J gene lost 7 bases, with 22 bases spanning the gap. CDR3 sequence (DNA): TGCAGTGCTAGAGATCACCCGGGACCGCCGGGGAGGGAGCAGTACTTC. Protein: CSARDHPGPPGREQYF.

This clonotype has a count of ten or more. V gene TRBV18 combines with J gene TRBJ1-1, with no clear D. Between the trimmed V and J ends, which lost 6 bases and 10 bases, there was a span of 15 bases. This CDR3 region has 12 residues. CDR1 is KGHSH and CDR2 is LQKENI in the germline V gene. The CDR3 is CASSPSDRGAFF. In nucleotides, the CDR3 is TGTGCCAGCTCCCCGAGTGATCGAGGAGCTTTCTTT.

In DNA form, the CDR3 reads TGTGCCAGCTCTATTTCGTCAGGCGTTGGAAACACCATATATTTT. Its protein is CASSISSGVGNTIYF. The rearrangement joins TRBV18 to TRBJ1-3; D call uncertain. The CDR3 has 15 amino acids. V lost 6 bases and J 3 bases, leaving 15 bases between the germline ends. From germline, CDR1 is KGHSH and CDR2 LQKENI.

This clonotype came up many times. The CDR3 protein is CASSESRGGQETQYF. The DNA of the CDR3 is TGTGCCAGCAGTGAATCTCGCGGGGGCCAGGAGACCCAGTACTTC. This chain uses TRBV25-1 with TRBJ2-5, with D possibly TRBD2 on 7 matching bases. This CDR3 has 15 amino acids. Looked up from germline, CDR1 is MGHDK and CDR2 is SYGVNS. V was clipped by 1 base and J by 5 bases, with 14 bases between them.

This chain uses TRBV5-6 with TRBJ2-5, with 12 bases fitting TRBD2. Losses at the gene ends were 2 bases for V and 9 bases for J; bases not matched to a gene: 8. There are 15 residues in the CDR3. The germline CDR1 and CDR2 sequences are SGHDT and YYEEEE. The CDR3 sequence: CASSLGLAGRLAQYF. The DNA for the CDR3 is TGTGCCAGCAGCTTAGGACTAGCGGGGAGACTGGCCCAGTACTTC.

The chain recombines TRBV3-1 with TRBJ1-2, with D possibly being TRBD1 (5 bases). This CDR3 region has 14 residues. The germline V and J ends were trimmed by 4 bases and 8 bases, with 17 bases remaining between them. Germline CDR1 reads LGHDT; CDR2 reads YNNKEL (reference sequence). This CDR3 reads CASSPTGTGLGYTF. CDR3 in DNA: TGTGCCAGCAGCCCAACCGGGACGGGGTTGGGCTACACCTTC.

This clonotype appeared many times. The chain couples TRBV7-2 to TRBJ2-7, with TRBD1 matching 9 bases. With 4 bases clipped from V and 4 bases from J, the junction kept 5 bases outside the gene matches. The CDR3 is 14 amino acids. Germline lookup yields CDR1 SGHTA and CDR2 FQGNSA. The CDR3 bases are TGTGCCAGCAGCTGGGGGACAGGGAAATACGAGCAGTACTTC. This sequence encodes CASSWGTGKYEQYF.

This clonotype was detected ten times or more. The V gene is TRBV12-3 or TRBV12-4, the J gene TRBJ2-7; 9 positions match TRBD1. The CDR3 runs 14 residues. Trimming at V came to 7 bases and at J to 6 bases, leaving 10 bases not matched to a gene. The DNA of the CDR3 is TGTGCCAGCACTCCTTCGTGGGGACAGGGCGAGCAGTACTTC. This codes for CASTPSWGQGEQYF.

This clonotype occurred many times. The chain carries TRBV6-8 and TRBJ1-2; 8 nucleotides line up with TRBD1. This CDR3 contains 13 residues. CDR1 is MNHGY, CDR2 SAAAGT, per germline. V trimming: 9 bases; J trimming: 4 bases; junction bases outside the gene matches: 7. CDR3 coding DNA: TGTGCCAGTCGGACAGGGACCATCTATGGCTACACCTTC. This encodes CASRTGTIYGYTF.

There are many counts of this clonotype. This rearrangement joins TRBV5-1 to TRBJ2-7; D is undetermined. V lost 1 base and J 5 bases, leaving 13 bases between the germline ends. The germline gives CDR1 SGHRS, CDR2 YFSETQ. This CDR3 region has 14 residues. DNA of the CDR3: TGCGCCAGCAGCTTGTCGTTGGGTCTGGACGAGCAGTACTTC. It translates to CASSLSLGLDEQYF.

This clonotype was seen many times. The chain couples TRBV28 to TRBJ1-3; D call uncertain. The CDR3 consists of 16 residues. Germline V gene sequence: CDR1 MDHEN, CDR2 SYDVKM. The germline V and J ends were trimmed by 1 base and 0 bases, with 10 bases remaining between them. The CDR3 bases are TGTGCCAGCAGTTTATCGGCAGGCCCCTCTGGAAACACCATATATTTT. The encoded protein is CASSLSAGPSGNTIYF. Variable domain in full (rest from reference TRBV28 and TRBJ1-3): DVKVTQSSRYLVKRTGEKVFLECVQDMDHENMFWYRQDPGLGLRLIYFSYDVKMKEKGDIPEGYSVSREKKERFSLILESASTNQTSMYLCASSLSAGPSGNTIYFGEGSWLTVV.

The gene calls are TRBV28 and TRBJ2-7, with D perhaps TRBD1 (6 bases). This CDR3 has 15 amino acids. The V end lost 8 bases, the J end lost 0 bases, and 17 bases lay between the germline ends. CDR1 is MDHEN and CDR2 is SYDVKM in the germline V gene. The CDR3 nucleotides are TGTGCCAGCGCTGGACGGGACACCGTCTCCTACGAGCAGTACTTC. It specifies CASAGRDTVSYEQYF.

This clonotype came up a few times. The chain joins TRBV10-3 to TRBJ2-5; 8 bases line up with TRBD2. Trimming removed 5 bases from V and 2 bases from J; junction bases left unmatched: 7. The CDR3 covers 15 residues. In germline, CDR1 is ENHRY, CDR2 SYGVKD. The CDR3 region is CAISTGTRTQETQYF. The CDR3 coding sequence is TGTGCCATCAGTACCGGGACTAGAACTCAAGAGACCCAGTACTTC.

This clonotype has at least ten counts. J is TRBJ1-5 and V is TRBV6-2 or TRBV6-3; D possibly corresponds to TRBD1 (6 bases). The CDR3 covers 16 residues. The V and J ends lost 6 bases and 9 bases respectively, with 24 bases between them. The V gene's germline CDR1 is MNHEY and CDR2 SVGEGT. CDR3 loop: CASSTTTNVGGWPQHF. The CDR3 bases are TGTGCCAGCAGCACTACCACCAACGTCGGGGGCTGGCCCCAGCATTTT.

In this sample, this clonotype turned up a few times. The V and J genes are TRBV12-3 or TRBV12-4 and TRBJ2-7, with 9 bases identical to TRBD2. The CDR3 loop spans 17 amino acids. With 3 bases clipped from V and 3 bases from J, the junction kept 12 bases outside the gene matches. CDR3 amino acids: CASSFAPLSGSYYEQYF. The CDR3 nucleotides are TGTGCCAGCAGTTTTGCCCCTCTTAGCGGGAGTTACTACGAGCAGTACTTC.

This clonotype has at least ten counts. The V call is TRBV20-1, the J call TRBJ2-7; D unclear. Germline V gene sequence: CDR1 DFQATT, CDR2 SNEGSKA (reference sequence). The CDR3 is 13 residues long. Trimming took off 3 bases at V and 6 bases at J, with 15 bases between the two ends. DNA of the CDR3: TGCAGTGCTAGTAGCCAAAGTTTGGGCGAGCAGTACTTC. Translated, it gives CSASSQSLGEQYF.

This clonotype was detected many times. V is TRBV9 and J is TRBJ1-5; D remains unclear. Germline V gene data show CDR1 as SGDLS and CDR2 as YYNGEE. V was clipped by 0 bases and J by 3 bases, with 16 bases between them. The CDR3 totals 17 residues. CDR3 DNA sequence: TGTGCCAGCAGCGTAGACAGCTCTCCAAGTCCCAATCAGCCCCAGCATTTT. This sequence encodes CASSVDSSPSPNQPQHF.

This clonotype was seen more than once but under ten times. A much larger clone is a single base away; this may be a read error. V gene TRBV5-6 combines with J gene TRBJ2-7; D remains unclear. The germline V gene encodes CDR1 SGHDT and CDR2 YYEEEE. The CDR3 sequence is 14 residues long. The DNA of the CDR3 is TGTGCCAGCACTCGTCGGACGGTCTCCTACAAGCAGTACTTC. As protein: CASTRRTVSYKQYF.